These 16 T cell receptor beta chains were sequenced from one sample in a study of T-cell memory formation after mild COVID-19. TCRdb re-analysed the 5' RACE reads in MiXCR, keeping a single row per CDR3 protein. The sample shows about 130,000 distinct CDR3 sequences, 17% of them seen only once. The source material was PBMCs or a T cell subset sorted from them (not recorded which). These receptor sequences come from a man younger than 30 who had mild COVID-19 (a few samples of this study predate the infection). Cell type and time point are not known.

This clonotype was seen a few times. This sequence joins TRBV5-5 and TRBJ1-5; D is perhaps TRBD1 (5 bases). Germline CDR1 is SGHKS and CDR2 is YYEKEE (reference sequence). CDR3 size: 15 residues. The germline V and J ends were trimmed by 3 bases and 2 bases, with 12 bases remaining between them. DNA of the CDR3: TGTGCCAGCAGCTCTGCCCTGGGGGGCAATCAGCCCCAGCATTTT. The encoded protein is CASSSALGGNQPQHF. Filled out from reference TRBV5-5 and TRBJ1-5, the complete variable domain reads DAGVTQSPTHLIKTRGQQVTLRCSPISGHKSVSWYQQVLGQGPQFIFQYYEKEERGRGNFPDRFSARQFPNYSSELNVNALLLGDSALYLCASSSALGGNQPQHFGDGTRLSIL.

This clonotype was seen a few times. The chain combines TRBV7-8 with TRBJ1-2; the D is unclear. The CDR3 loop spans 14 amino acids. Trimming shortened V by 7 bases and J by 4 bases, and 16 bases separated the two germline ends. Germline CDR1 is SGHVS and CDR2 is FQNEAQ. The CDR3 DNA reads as TGTGCCAGCAAACCAAGTGGCGGAGTCTATGGCTACACCTTC. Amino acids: CASKPSGGVYGYTF.

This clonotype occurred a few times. The CDR3 spells CASTRGQMGYGYTF. The CDR3 DNA reads TGTGCCAGCACTCGGGGGCAGATGGGCTATGGCTACACCTTC. The chain employs TRBV7-2 and TRBJ1-2; the D gene is possibly TRBD1 (6 bases). The V gene's germline CDR1 is SGHTA and CDR2 FQGNSA. CDR3 length equals 14 residues. The V gene lost 7 bases and the J gene lost 4 bases, with 16 bases spanning the gap.

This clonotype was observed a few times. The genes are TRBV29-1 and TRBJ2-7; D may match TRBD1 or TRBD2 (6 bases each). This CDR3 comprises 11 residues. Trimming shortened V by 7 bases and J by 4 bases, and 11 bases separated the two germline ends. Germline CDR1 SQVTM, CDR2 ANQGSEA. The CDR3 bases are TGCAGCGGGGGGGCAGGATACGAGCAGTACTTC. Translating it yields CSGGAGYEQYF.

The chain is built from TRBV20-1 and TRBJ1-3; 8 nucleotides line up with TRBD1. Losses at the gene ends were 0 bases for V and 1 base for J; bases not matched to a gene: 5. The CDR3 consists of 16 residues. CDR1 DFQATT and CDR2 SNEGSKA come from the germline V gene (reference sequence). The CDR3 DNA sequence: TGCAGTGCTAGAGACCGGACAGGGACTTCTGGAAACACCATATATTTT. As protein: CSARDRTGTSGNTIYF.

CDR3 sequence (DNA): TGCGCCAGCAGCATAAGGGGGGACAGCCATGGCTACACCTTC. Its translation is CASSIRGDSHGYTF. The V and J genes are TRBV5-1 and TRBJ1-2, with 7 bases matching TRBD1. This CDR3 contains 14 residues. From germline, CDR1 is SGHRS and CDR2 YFSETQ. After removal of 4 bases from V and 6 bases from J, the junction contained 9 bases not matched to a gene.

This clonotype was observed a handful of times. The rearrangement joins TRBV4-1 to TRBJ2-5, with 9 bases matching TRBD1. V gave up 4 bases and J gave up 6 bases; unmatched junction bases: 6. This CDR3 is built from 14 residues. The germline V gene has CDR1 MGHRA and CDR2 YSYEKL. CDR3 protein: CASSRLGTGKTQYF. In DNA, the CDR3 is TGCGCCAGCAGCCGCCTTGGGACAGGGAAGACCCAGTACTTC.

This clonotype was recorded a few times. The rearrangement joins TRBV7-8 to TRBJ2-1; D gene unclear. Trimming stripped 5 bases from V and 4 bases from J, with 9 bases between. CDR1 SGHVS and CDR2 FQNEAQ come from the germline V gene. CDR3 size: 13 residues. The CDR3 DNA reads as TGTGCCAGCAGCCCGAGGACGTACAATGAGCAGTTCTTC. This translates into CASSPRTYNEQFF.

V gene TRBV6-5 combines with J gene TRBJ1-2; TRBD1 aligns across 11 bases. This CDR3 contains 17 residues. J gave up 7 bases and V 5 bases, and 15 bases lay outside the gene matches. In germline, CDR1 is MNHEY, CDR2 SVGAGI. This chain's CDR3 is CASSTGFRDRGFGGYTF. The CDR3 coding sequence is TGTGCCAGCAGTACTGGGTTTCGGGACAGGGGGTTTGGTGGCTACACCTTC.

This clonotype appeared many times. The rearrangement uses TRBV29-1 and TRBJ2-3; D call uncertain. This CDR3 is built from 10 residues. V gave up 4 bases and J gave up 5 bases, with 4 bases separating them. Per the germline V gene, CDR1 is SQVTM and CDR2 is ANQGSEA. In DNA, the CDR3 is TGCAGCGTTGGGGTAGATACGCAGTATTTT. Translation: CSVGVDTQYF.

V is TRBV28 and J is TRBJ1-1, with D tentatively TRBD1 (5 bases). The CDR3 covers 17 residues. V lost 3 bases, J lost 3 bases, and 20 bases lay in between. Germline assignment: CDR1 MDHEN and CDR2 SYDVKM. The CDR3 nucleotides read TGTGCCAGCAGTTTTAATCGTTGGGGGAGAGTAGACACTGAAGCTTTCTTT. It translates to CASSFNRWGRVDTEAFF.

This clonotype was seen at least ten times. This chain's CDR3 is CASSLSAGSNEQFF. CDR3 DNA sequence: TGCGCCAGCAGCTTGTCGGCAGGTAGCAATGAGCAGTTCTTC. The chain joins TRBV5-1 to TRBJ2-1; D gene uncertain. The V end was cut by 1 base, the J end by 6 bases, with 11 bases between. Germline V gene lookup returns CDR1 SGHRS and CDR2 YFSETQ. This CDR3 has 14 amino acids.

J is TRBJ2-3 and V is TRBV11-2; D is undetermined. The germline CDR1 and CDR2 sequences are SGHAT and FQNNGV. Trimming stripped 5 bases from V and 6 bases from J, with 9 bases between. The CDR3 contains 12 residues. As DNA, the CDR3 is TGTGCCAGCAGCGCGTATGTCGATACGCAGTATTTT. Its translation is CASSAYVDTQYF.

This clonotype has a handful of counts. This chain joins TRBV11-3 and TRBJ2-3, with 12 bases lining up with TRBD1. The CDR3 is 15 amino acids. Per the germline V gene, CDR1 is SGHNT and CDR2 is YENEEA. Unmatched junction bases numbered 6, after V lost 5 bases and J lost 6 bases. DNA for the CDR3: TGTGCCAGCAGCAAGGGACAGGGGGCGGGTGATACGCAGTATTTT. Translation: CASSKGQGAGDTQYF.

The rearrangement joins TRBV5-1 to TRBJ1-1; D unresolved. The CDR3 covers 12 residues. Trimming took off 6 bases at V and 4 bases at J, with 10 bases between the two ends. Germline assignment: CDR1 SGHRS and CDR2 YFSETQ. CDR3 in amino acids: CASKGDGTEAFF. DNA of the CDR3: TGCGCCAGCAAAGGCGACGGCACTGAAGCTTTCTTT.

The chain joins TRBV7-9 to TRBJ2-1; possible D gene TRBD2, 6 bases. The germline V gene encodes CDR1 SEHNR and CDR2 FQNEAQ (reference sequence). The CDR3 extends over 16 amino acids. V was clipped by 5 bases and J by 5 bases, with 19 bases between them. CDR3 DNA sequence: TGTGCCAGCAGCCGCCGGGGGACGGTCGAAAACAATGAGCAGTTCTTC. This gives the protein CASSRRGTVENNEQFF. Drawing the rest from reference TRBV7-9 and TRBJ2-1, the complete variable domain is DTGVSQNPRHKITKRGQNVTFRCDPISEHNRLYWYRQTLGQGPEFLTYFQNEAQLEKSRLLSDRFSAERPKGSFSTLEIQRTEQGDSAMYLCASSRRGTVENNEQFFGPGTRLTVL.